Listed below are T cell receptor beta chains from one sample, sequenced in a study of cytomegalovirus exposure and HLA in healthy donors. TCRdb keeps only in-frame clones here, not all; method: immunoSEQ multiplex PCR. The sample contains tens of thousands of clones, approximately 95% of which appear only once. Sequences were obtained from PBMCs. Receptors were obtained from a woman in her twenties or thirties in good health and CMV-seropositive. The CDR3 runs from the conserved cysteine through the conserved F or W. The order of the fields is D gene, J gene, V gene, clone size, CDR3 DNA, CDR3 protein. The D gene is left open where the match is weak. Not every row has a clone size; where given, it reads once, few, many or a size class.

>.|TRBJ2-7|TRBV30|.
TGTGCCTGGAGTCTCGGGGGGCTGTACGAGCAGTACTTC
CAWSLGGLYEQYF
>.|TRBJ2-7|TRBV5-5|.
TGTGCCAGCAGCTTCGGGGGGCAGGGGGCGCGCGAGCAGTACTTC
CASSFGGQGAREQYF
>TRBD1|TRBJ2-7|TRBV28|.
TGTGCCAGCAGTCTGGGGACAGGGGTTATCGGCGAGCAGTACTTC
CASSLGTGVIGEQYF
>TRBD2|TRBJ2-5|TRBV19|.
TGTGCCAGTAGTATAAGGGTAGCGGGATCCAACACGGGAGAGACCCAGTACTTC
CASSIRVAGSNTGETQYF
>TRBD1|TRBJ2-4|TRBV15|.
TGTGCCACCAGCAGAGACGCCATGGGACAGGCGATCTTC
CATSRDAMGQAIF
>.|TRBJ2-2|TRBV2|.
TGTGCCAGCAGTGTGATAGGGGACACCGGGGAGCTGTTTTTT
CASSVIGDTGELFF
>.|TRBJ2-1|TRBV19|.
TGTGCCAGTGCCCCAGGGAGGACCTACAATGAGCAGTTCTTC
CASAPGRTYNEQFF
>TRBD1|TRBJ2-3|TRBV5-4|.
TGTGCCAGCAGCGTCTACAGGGGACGAGGCACAGATACGCAGTATTTT
CASSVYRGRGTDTQYF
>.|TRBJ2-5|TRBV13|.
TGTGCCAGCAGCCGAGGGGGCCAAGAGACCCAGTACTTC
CASSRGGQETQYF
>.|TRBJ2-3|TRBV9|.
TGTGCCAGCAGCGTAGCGGGGGGCGGCACAGATACGCAGTATTTT
CASSVAGGGTDTQYF
>.|TRBJ2-7|TRBV30|once
TGTGCCTGGAAGGTGCAGGGGGGTAACGAGCAGTACTTC
CAWKVQGGNEQYF
>.|TRBJ2-3|TRBV28|.
TGTGCCAGCTTCCCAGGGTGGGGCACAGATACGCAGTATTTT
CASFPGWGTDTQYF
>TRBD1|TRBJ1-1|TRBV5-4|.
TGTGCCAGCAGCACGGAACAGGGGATGAACACTGAAGCTTTCTTT
CASSTEQGMNTEAFF
>TRBD1|TRBJ2-1|TRBV25-1|.
TGTGCCAGCAGTGATGGGACAGGACAGTTCTTC
CASSDGTGQFF
>.|TRBJ2-1|TRBV27|.
TGTGCCAGCAGTCTAGGTTACAGGGCCAATGAGCAGTTCTTC
CASSLGYRANEQFF
>TRBD1|TRBJ2-3|TRBV11-2|.
TGTGCCAGCAGCCTTATTAGGACAGGGGGCGTAACAAATACGCAGTATTTT
CASSLIRTGGVTNTQYF
>.|TRBJ2-7|TRBV27|few
TGTGCCAGCAGTTTAACGGGGGAAGTACACGAGCAGTACTTC
CASSLTGEVHEQYF
>.|TRBJ1-2|TRBV7-6|.
TGTGCCAGCAGTAGAGGGATCGACTATGGCTACACCTTC
CASSRGIDYGYTF
>TRBD2|TRBJ2-1|TRBV29-1|.
TGCAGCACAACAACTAGCGGAAGCTCCTACAATGAGCAGTTCTTC
CSTTTSGSSYNEQFF
>TRBD1|TRBJ2-5|TRBV9|.
TGTGCCAGCGGGCACTCGAAGGGACAGGCGGAGGAGACCCAGTACTTC
CASGHSKGQAEETQYF
>TRBD2|TRBJ2-5|TRBV4-3|.
TGCGCCAGCAGCCAAGATTATGGTAGCGGGAGCGAGACCCAGTACTTC
CASSQDYGSGSETQYF
>TRBD1|TRBJ1-4|TRBV30|.
TGTGCCTGGAGTGTGGGGACAGGGGAAGAAAAACTGTTTTTT
CAWSVGTGEEKLFF
>.|TRBJ2-2|TRBV5-6|.
TGTGCCAGCAGCCCGGGACACTACACCGGGGAGCTGTTTTTT
CASSPGHYTGELFF
>TRBD2|TRBJ2-2|TRBV5-1|.
TGCGCCAGCAGCCCCCAACGCGGAGGACTAGCGAACACCGGGGAGCTGTTTTTT
CASSPQRGGLANTGELFF
>.|TRBJ1-2|TRBV27|once
TGTGCCAGCTCCCGGACAGACCCTCGGGCTAACTATGGCTACACCTTC
CASSRTDPRANYGYTF
>TRBD2|TRBJ2-2|TRBV7-6|.
TGTGCCAGCAGCTTATCCGAGCGGGAGGGCCGGTCCGGGGAGCTGTTTTTT
CASSLSEREGRSGELFF
>TRBD2|TRBJ2-3|TRBV6-1|.
TGTGCCAGCAGGGACCGCGGGGGAATGGTAGATACGCAGTATTTT
CASRDRGGMVDTQYF
>.|TRBJ2-5|TRBV6-5|.
TGTGCCAGCAGTTACTCGAGGGGGAAAGAGACCCAGTACTTC
CASSYSRGKETQYF
>.|TRBJ1-2|TRBV10-1|once
TGCGCCAGCAGGACATACCCTAACTATGGCTACACCTTC
CASRTYPNYGYTF
>TRBD2|TRBJ2-1|TRBV9|.
TGTGCCAGCAGCGTATATCCCACACGACTAGCGGGAGGCCTCAACAATGAGCAGTTCTTC
CASSVYPTRLAGGLNNEQFF
>TRBD1|TRBJ1-5|TRBV10-3|.
TGTGCCATCAGTGAGGACAGGGTTAATCAGCCCCAGCATTTT
CAISEDRVNQPQHF
>TRBD1|TRBJ2-3|TRBV9|.
TGTGCCAGCAGTGGACAGGGGGCCTCAGATACGCAGTATTTT
CASSGQGASDTQYF
>TRBD1|TRBJ1-1|TRBV15|.
TGTGCCAGCCGACAGGGGGCGGGCACTGAAGCTTTCTTT
CASRQGAGTEAFF
>.|TRBJ1-1|TRBV4-1|.
TGCGCCAGCAGCCAAGAGGTTCAGGCGAACACTGAAGCTTTCTTT
CASSQEVQANTEAFF
>.|TRBJ2-1|TRBV4-1|.
TGCGCCAGCAGCCAAATCGCGGGTGAGCAGTTCTTC
CASSQIAGEQFF
>.|TRBJ2-1|TRBV18|.
TGTGCCAGCTCACCCGGGTTTTACAATGAGCAGTTCTTC
CASSPGFYNEQFF
>TRBD1|TRBJ2-7|TRBV27|.
TGTGCCAGCAGTCGCCCTCCCGGGACAGGGGTCGATAAGCAGTACTTC
CASSRPPGTGVDKQYF
>TRBD2|TRBJ2-1|TRBV11-3|.
TGTGCCAGCAGCTCCGGGACTAGCGCCTACAATGAGCAGTTCTTC
CASSSGTSAYNEQFF
>TRBD2|TRBJ2-3|TRBV29-1|.
TGCAGCGCCCCCCGAGCTGGGACTAGCGGCACAGATACGCAGTATTTT
CSAPRAGTSGTDTQYF
>.|TRBJ2-1|TRBV15|once
TGTGCCACCAGCAGAGATAAGGCGGGTAGCTCCTACAATGAGCAGTTCTTC
CATSRDKAGSSYNEQFF
>.|TRBJ1-3|TRBV15|.
TGTGCCACCAGCAGAGATAATAGTTTCCACTCTGGAAACACCATATATTTT
CATSRDNSFHSGNTIYF
>TRBD2|TRBJ2-7|TRBV28|.
TGTGCCAGCAGTTTTGCGGGGGGGCGGTACTACGAGCAGTACTTC
CASSFAGGRYYEQYF
>TRBD2|TRBJ2-1|TRBV5-1|.
TGCGCCAGCAGCTTGGCCGGCGGGAGCTACTCCTACAATGAGCAGTTCTTC
CASSLAGGSYSYNEQFF
>TRBD2|TRBJ2-7|TRBV18|.
TGTGCCAGCTCACCAGCTACTAGCGGGATGGGAGAGCAGTACTTC
CASSPATSGMGEQYF
>TRBD1|TRBJ2-7|TRBV11-2|.
TGTGCCAGCAGCTTAGTGAGCAGGGGGCGCGGGAAGGAGTACGAGCAGTACTTC
CASSLVSRGRGKEYEQYF
>TRBD1|TRBJ2-1|TRBV11-2|.
TGTGCCAGCAGCTGGAACAGGGGATACAATGAGCAGTTCTTC
CASSWNRGYNEQFF